Listed below are T cell receptor beta chains from one sample, sequenced in a study of cytomegalovirus exposure and HLA in healthy donors. Sequenced by immunoSEQ multiplex PCR; TCRdb stores in-frame clones only, minus some. This sample carries approximately 110,000 clones, around 78% of them seen once, and the ten largest clones take approximately 3.8%. Input material: PBMCs. All receptors come from a man in his forties in good health and CMV-seronegative. The CDR3 runs from the conserved cysteine through the conserved F or W. The D gene is left open where the match is weak. The size entry is marked missing in some rows and otherwise reads once, few, many or a size class.

abundance	v_gene	j_gene	d_gene	CDR3nt	CDR3aa
-	TRBV19	TRBJ1-2	TRBD1	TGTGCCAGTAGCCGACAGACAGGGAAAGGGAAGAATGGCTACACCTTC	CASSRQTGKGKNGYTF
few	TRBV10-1	TRBJ1-2	-	TGCGCCACGGAGGTTCGGGATGACTATGGCTACACCTTC	CATEVRDDYGYTF
-	TRBV2	TRBJ1-4	-	TGTGCCAGCAACCGACTTAGGGGTGCAACTAATGAAAAACTGTTTTTT	CASNRLRGATNEKLFF
-	TRBV2	TRBJ1-5	-	TGTGCCAGCAGTGCGCCGGGATTCGGTCAGCCCCAGCATTTT	CASSAPGFGQPQHF
-	TRBV5-6	TRBJ2-2	-	TGTGCCAGCAGCTTGACAGGGTCCGGGGAGCTGTTTTTT	CASSLTGSGELFF
-	TRBV7-2	TRBJ1-2	-	TGTGCCAGCAGCCCCACCGGAACAGGGTATGGCTACACCTTC	CASSPTGTGYGYTF
-	TRBV7-9	TRBJ2-3	TRBD1	TGTGCCAGCAGCCACCCGCCCGGGGACAGGGGTAGCACAGATACGCAGTATTTT	CASSHPPGDRGSTDTQYF
-	TRBV27	TRBJ2-6	-	TGTGCCAGCACCCAGGGGTTGGGAAAATCTGGGGCCAACGTCCTGACTTTC	CASTQGLGKSGANVLTF
-	TRBV30	TRBJ2-3	-	TGTGCCTGGACGAGGGTCCGCACAGATACGCAGTATTTT	CAWTRVRTDTQYF
-	TRBV19	TRBJ2-2	-	TGTGCCAGTAGCTTGGGACAGAACACCGGGGAGCTGTTTTTT	CASSLGQNTGELFF
-	TRBV7-3	TRBJ2-5	TRBD1	TGTGCCAGCAGCGAGACAGGGCGAGAGACCCAGTACTTC	CASSETGRETQYF
few	TRBV4-1	TRBJ2-1	-	TGCGCCAGCAGCCAAGTGGACATGGGCTTCTCCTACAATGAGCAGTTCTTC	CASSQVDMGFSYNEQFF
-	TRBV4-2	TRBJ1-1	-	TGTGCCAGCACCCTGCGGGCTTTCTTT	CASTLRAFF
-	TRBV19	TRBJ2-7	-	TGTGCCAGTAGTTCCCCCACGGGGGGCACCTACGAGCAGTACTTC	CASSSPTGGTYEQYF
-	TRBV7-9	TRBJ1-6	TRBD1	TGTTCCAGCAGCTTAGTCGTGACAGGGGTTTCACCCCTCCACTTT	CSSSLVVTGVSPLHF
-	TRBV2	TRBJ1-1	-	TGTGCCAGCAGTGGTCGCTCGGGAAACACTGAAGCTTTCTTT	CASSGRSGNTEAFF
-	TRBV5-4	TRBJ1-3	-	TGTGCCAGCAGCTTGGCGAAGGCAGGTCCCTCTGGAAACACCATATATTTT	CASSLAKAGPSGNTIYF
-	TRBV7-2	TRBJ1-6	-	TGTGCCAGCAGCTTAGACAGGGAAAGGTCACCCCTCCACTTT	CASSLDRERSPLHF
once	TRBV27	TRBJ1-1	-	TGTGCCAGCAGGGGGCTGAACACTGAAGCTTTCTTT	CASRGLNTEAFF
-	TRBV2	TRBJ2-7	TRBD1	TGTGCCAGCAGGCCTGGACAGGGGCTCTACGAGCAGTACTTC	CASRPGQGLYEQYF
-	TRBV5-1	TRBJ1-4	-	TGCGCCAGCAGCTTGGATCGCGTCCCTAATGAAAAACTGTTTTTT	CASSLDRVPNEKLFF
-	TRBV18	TRBJ1-5	TRBD1	TGTGCCAGCTCACCAGACAGGGAAAGCGACCAGCCCCAGCATTTT	CASSPDRESDQPQHF
-	TRBV19	TRBJ1-4	-	TGTGCCAGTAGTTTCCTGGGACAAGCTAATGAAAAACTGTTTTTT	CASSFLGQANEKLFF
-	TRBV29-1	TRBJ2-2	-	TGCAGCGTTGAAGATCGGTGGTCAGGGACCGGGGAGCTGTTTTTT	CSVEDRWSGTGELFF
-	TRBV4-1	TRBJ1-1	-	TGCGCCACCCGGGGGGCCTTACGCGGCACTGAAGCTTTCTTT	CATRGALRGTEAFF
-	TRBV19	TRBJ1-1	-	TGTGCCAGTATTTTGGGGGCGACTGAAGCTTTCTTT	CASILGATEAFF
-	TRBV7-9	TRBJ2-3	TRBD1	TGTTCCAGCAGCCCGACAGGGGAAGGCCCCAGGGTAGGATCAGATACGCAGTATTTT	CSSSPTGEGPRVGSDTQYF
-	TRBV7-2	TRBJ2-4	-	TGTGCCAGCAGCCTCAGGGGAAGACGAAACATTCAGTACTTC	CASSLRGRRNIQYF
-	TRBV19	TRBJ2-3	-	TGTGCCAGTAGTATAGGCGACTACTACACAGATACGCAGTATTTT	CASSIGDYYTDTQYF
few	TRBV14	TRBJ2-6	-	TGTGCCAGCAGTTACAGCCTCTCTGGGGCCAACGGCCTGACTTTC	CASSYSLSGANGLTF
-	TRBV30	TRBJ2-5	TRBD2	TGTGCCTGGAGTGGCGGGGGACTTAGCGAGACCCAGTACTTC	CAWSGGGLSETQYF
-	TRBV7-3	TRBJ2-2	-	TGTGCCAGCAGCCCCCAGGGGAACACCGGGGAGCTGTTTTTT	CASSPQGNTGELFF
-	TRBV6-6	TRBJ1-5	-	TGTGCCAGCAGTTACGCGGGGTCCAACAATCAGCCCCAGCATTTT	CASSYAGSNNQPQHF
-	TRBV28	TRBJ2-6	-	TGTGCCAGCAAGGGCAGGGGCCCTTCCTGGGTCGGGGCCAACGTCCTGACTTTC	CASKGRGPSWVGANVLTF